This T cell receptor beta chain came from a study of OX40 agonist ivuxolimab in advanced cancers. V lost 2 bases to trimming and J lost 4 bases, with 12 bases between them. Per germline, CDR1 SGHVS and CDR2 FQNEAQ. The CDR3 is 14 amino acids. Method: immunoSEQ multiplex PCR; TCRdb's copy keeps in-frame clones and lacks some. The sample lists 60,000 to 80,000 clones; 79% were seen once. Source: CD4+ or CD8+ T cells sorted from blood, taken in a trial of the OX40 agonist ivuxolimab. The chain carries TRBV7-8 and TRBJ2-7; weak D call: TRBD1 (6 bases). This TCR was recovered from an adult with an advanced solid tumor such as melanoma, head and neck, liver or kidney cancer. CDR3 loop: CASSLTGTVYEQYF. For the CDR3, the DNA is TGTGCCAGCAGCTTAACAGGGACGGTATACGAGCAGTACTTC.